Shown below are 13 T cell receptor beta chains from a single sample sequenced in a study of blood T cell repertoires in COVID-19. The assay was immunoSEQ multiplex PCR, and TCRdb's table has in-frame clones only and misses some. The repertoire holds about 210,000 clones, with around 88% as singletons. The source material was peripheral blood. The receptors come from a woman aged 45-65 years with acute or convalescent COVID-19.

The V call is TRBV28, the J call TRBJ1-2, with unresolved D. Trimming removed 1 base at V and 8 bases at J, with 11 bases between. The CDR3 spans 13 residues. Per germline, CDR1 MDHEN and CDR2 SYDVKM. In nucleotides, the CDR3 is TGTGCCAGCAGTTTATTACCCCGGGAGGGCTACACCTTC. As protein: CASSLLPREGYTF.

This chain joins TRBV5-1 and TRBJ1-5, with 7 bases matching TRBD1. Trimming took 4 bases from V and 0 from J; bases not matched to a gene: 7. The CDR3 length is 16 residues. CDR1 is SGHRS, CDR2 YFSETQ, per germline. This chain's CDR3 is CASSPGTGDSNQPQHF. The CDR3 DNA reads TGCGCCAGCAGCCCCGGCACAGGGGATAGCAATCAGCCCCAGCATTTT.

The rearrangement links TRBV4-2 to TRBJ1-2; 7 bases are a match to TRBD1. The V gene end was trimmed by 4 bases and the J gene end by 0 bases; junction bases not matched to a gene: 2. Germline V gives CDR1 LGHNA, CDR2 YNFKEQ. This CDR3 contains 14 residues. CDR3 loop: CASSLDRANYGYTF. CDR3 DNA sequence: TGTGCCAGCAGCCTTGACAGGGCTAACTATGGCTACACCTTC.

This clone appeared a single time. V and J are TRBV5-6 and TRBJ2-5; unclear D gene. Germline V gene lookup returns CDR1 SGHDT and CDR2 YYEEEE. V lost 1 base and J 4 bases, leaving 23 bases between the germline ends. The CDR3 loop spans 18 amino acids. The CDR3 region is CASSLRKLAVPGGETQYF. The DNA for the CDR3 is TGTGCCAGCAGCTTGAGGAAATTGGCAGTCCCCGGCGGAGAGACCCAGTACTTC. Supplemented by reference TRBV5-6 and TRBJ2-5, the full variable domain reads DAGVTQSPTHLIKTRGQQVTLRCSPKSGHDTVSWYQQALGQGPQFIFQYYEEEERQRGNFPDRFSGHQFPNYSSELNVNALLLGDSALYLCASSLRKLAVPGGETQYFGPGTRLLVL.

This clone came up many times. The gene calls are TRBV5-4 and TRBJ2-7; D possibly corresponds to TRBD2 (5 bases). The CDR3 spans 13 residues. Germline-derived CDR1 and CDR2 are SGHNT and YYREEE (reference sequence). V gave up 3 bases and J gave up 3 bases, with 10 bases separating them. This chain's CDR3 is CASSSTEGYEQYF. CDR3 bases: TGTGCCAGCAGCTCGACTGAGGGCTACGAGCAGTACTTC.

The V call is TRBV27, the J call TRBJ2-4, with 8 nucleotides matching TRBD1. CDR1 and CDR2 (germline): MNHEY, SMNVEV (reference sequence). V lost 5 bases and J lost 0; bases outside the gene matches: 6. The CDR3 spans 16 residues. CDR3 sequence reads: CASSPWTGIAKNIQYF. CDR3 coding DNA: TGTGCCAGCAGTCCTTGGACAGGGATAGCCAAAAACATTCAGTACTTC.

Note on this clone: Other DNA sequences in this sample translate to the same CDR3. V is TRBV24-1 and J is TRBJ2-2; 8 bases align to TRBD1. With 3 bases clipped from V and 0 bases from J, the junction kept 5 bases outside the gene matches. This CDR3 comprises 17 residues. Germline V lookup: CDR1 KGHDR, CDR2 SFDVKD. The CDR3 loop is CATSDPRQGTNTGELFF. The CDR3 DNA follows: TGTGCCACCAGTGATCCCCGACAGGGGACGAACACCGGGGAGCTGTTTTTT.

This clone was observed a single time. The V gene is TRBV18, the J gene TRBJ2-7, with D perhaps matching TRBD1 (6 bases). V was clipped by 2 bases and J by 6 bases, with 23 bases between them. The germline V gene has CDR1 KGHSH and CDR2 LQKENI. This CDR3 has 17 residues. The CDR3 DNA sequence: TGTGCCAGCTCACCAGTCGGACAGCAGTCAACCGGTTTCGAGCAGTACTTC. Translation gives CASSPVGQQSTGFEQYF.

The genes are TRBV28 and TRBJ1-4, with no clear D. This CDR3 is built from 14 residues. The V end was cut by 3 bases, the J end by 0 bases, with 5 bases between. Germline CDR1 reads MDHEN; CDR2 reads SYDVKM. CDR3 bases: TGTGCCAGCAGTTTGAGCGCAACTAATGAAAAACTGTTTTTT. This gives the protein CASSLSATNEKLFF.

V and J are TRBV18 and TRBJ2-2; 13 positions match TRBD2. Trimming took 9 bases from V and 2 from J; bases not matched to a gene: 12. From germline, CDR1 is KGHSH and CDR2 LQKENI. This CDR3 has 18 residues. This chain's CDR3 is CASRTSGRAHYNTGELFF. CDR3 nucleotide sequence: TGTGCCAGTCGAACTAGCGGGAGGGCACACTATAACACCGGGGAGCTGTTTTTT.

The genes are TRBV19 and TRBJ1-4, with TRBD1 as a possible D gene (6 bases). The CDR3 contains 14 residues. CDR1 is LNHDA and CDR2 is SQIVND in the germline V gene (reference sequence). Trimming left V 5 bases short and J 0 bases short, with 7 bases between. CDR3: CASSRTATNEKLFF. In DNA form, the CDR3 reads TGTGCCAGTAGTCGGACAGCAACTAATGAAAAACTGTTTTTT.

This sequence joins TRBV3-1 (or the pseudogene TRBV3-2) and TRBJ2-1; 7 bases align to TRBD1. Per the germline V gene, CDR1 is LGHDT and CDR2 is YNNKEL (reference sequence). CDR3 size: 16 residues. V trimming: 6 bases; J trimming: 3 bases; junction bases outside the gene matches: 11. The CDR3 nucleotides are TGTGCCAGCAGTCAACTTAGGGGGCTTGGCTACAATGAGCAGTTCTTC. It specifies CASSQLRGLGYNEQFF.

The chain couples TRBV29-1 to TRBJ2-7, with 8 bases lining up with TRBD2. The CDR3 consists of 14 residues. Unmatched junction bases numbered 11, after V lost 6 bases and J lost 4 bases. CDR1 is SQVTM, CDR2 ANQGSEA, per germline. DNA of the CDR3: TGCAGCGTGGGGACCGGAGCGGGAGTGTACGAGCAGTACTTC. It encodes CSVGTGAGVYEQYF.